This TCR beta chain was found in a study of blood T cell repertoires in COVID-19. Germline V CDR1 and CDR2: SGDLS, YYNGEE. J gave up 0 bases and V 4 bases, and 6 bases lay outside the gene matches. The CDR3 is 16 amino acids. Libraries were prepared by immunoSEQ multiplex PCR; TCRdb keeps only in-frame clonotypes and omits some of them. This table has about 190,000 clones, about 88% appearing once. The receptor's source is a woman aged 25-40 years who had recovered from COVID-19. The sequencing sample was made of PBMCs or T cells enriched from blood (not recorded which). The chain recombines TRBV9 with TRBJ2-7, with 11 bases matching TRBD2. The CDR3 is CASSQGLAVSSYEQYF. CDR3 nucleotide sequence: TGTGCCAGCAGCCAGGGACTAGCGGTGAGCTCCTACGAGCAGTACTTC.